The 18 T cell receptor beta chains below were found in one sample sequenced in a study of shared clonotypes between healthy human individuals. Produced via immunoSEQ multiplex PCR; TCRdb's table is partial and in-frame only. There are approximately 1.5 million clones in the sample; under 99% occur only once, and approximately 0.45% lies in the top ten. Sequenced input: naive CD4+ T cells sorted from blood. Subset specified: CD45RA+ positively selected. These receptors came from a man younger than 45 in good health.

V is TRBV30 and J is TRBJ1-1; D is unresolved. The germline V gene has CDR1 GTSNPN and CDR2 SVGIG (reference sequence). V lost 5 bases, J lost 3 bases, and 22 bases lay in between. The CDR3 is made up of 16 amino acids. DNA of the CDR3: TGTGCCTGGTCGAGTGACACGAGTTTTACCTACACTGAAGCTTTCTTT. Residues: CAWSSDTSFTYTEAFF. Filled out from reference TRBV30 and TRBJ1-1, the complete variable domain reads SQTIHQWPATLVQPVGSPLSLECTVEGTSNPNLYWYRQAAGRGLQLLFYSVGIGQISSEVPQNLSASRPQDRQFILSSKKLLLSDSGFYLCAWSSDTSFTYTEAFFGQGTRLTVV.

The table lists this clone with a few counts. The chain carries TRBV5-6 and TRBJ1-1; 8 bases align to TRBD1. This CDR3 has 14 amino acids. Germline CDR1 SGHDT, CDR2 YYEEEE. After removal of 5 bases from V and 3 bases from J, the junction contained 6 bases not matched to a gene. The CDR3 loop reads CASRKTGDDTEAFF. For the CDR3, the DNA is TGTGCCAGCAGAAAGACAGGGGATGACACTGAAGCTTTCTTT.

The rearrangement uses TRBV29-1 and TRBJ1-1; D gene ambiguous. Germline V gene sequence: CDR1 SQVTM, CDR2 ANQGSEA. V lost 6 bases, J lost 4 bases, and 15 bases lay in between. The CDR3 totals 13 residues. For the CDR3, the DNA is TGCAGCGTAAAGCGAAGCTGGGGCACTGAAGCTTTCTTT. Residues: CSVKRSWGTEAFF.

This CDR3 reads CASSVPRTDYARGYTF. CDR3 sequence (DNA): TGTGCCAGCAGCGTCCCGCGGACCGACTATGCTCGGGGCTACACCTTC. V is TRBV7-2 and J is TRBJ1-2; D is unresolved. The V end was cut by 5 bases, the J end by 8 bases, with 24 bases between. This CDR3 has 16 amino acids. Germline loops: CDR1 SGHTA, CDR2 FQGNSA.

The rearrangement uses TRBV27 and TRBJ2-7; 15 bases fit TRBD2. In germline, CDR1 is MNHEY, CDR2 SMNVEV (reference sequence). The CDR3 sequence is 19 residues long. V shed 2 bases, J shed 4 bases, and the junction held 12 bases outside the gene matches. CDR3 DNA: TGTGCCAGCAGTTTAAAGGGGATGGGACTAGCGGGAGGAGGATACGAGCAGTACTTC. Protein product: CASSLKGMGLAGGGYEQYF.

The gene calls are TRBV18 and TRBJ2-1; tentative D call: TRBD1 (5 bases). V was shortened by 3 bases and J by 5 bases, with 14 bases between the two germline ends. The CDR3 length is 15 residues. The V gene's germline CDR1 is KGHSH and CDR2 LQKENI. The CDR3 reads CASSPLWGSDNEQFF. The CDR3 DNA reads TGTGCCAGCTCACCGCTATGGGGCTCTGACAATGAGCAGTTCTTC.

The rearrangement links TRBV6-5 to TRBJ1-2, with D possibly being TRBD1 (6 bases). Trimming removed 5 bases from V and 7 bases from J, with 17 bases in between. The CDR3 runs to 14 residues. CDR1 and CDR2 (germline): MNHEY, SVGAGI. The CDR3 DNA is TGTGCCAGCAGTCGGACCAGGGGAGCTTTTGGCTACACCTTC. Translation gives CASSRTRGAFGYTF.

Comment on this clone: This CDR3 is also generated by other DNA sequences in the sample. The rearrangement joins TRBV5-5 to TRBJ2-3, with 11 bases that match TRBD2. J lost 1 base, V lost 0 bases, and 1 base had no gene match. Germline-derived CDR1 and CDR2 are SGHKS and YYEKEE (reference sequence). The CDR3 totals 16 residues. CDR3 sequence (DNA): TGTGCCAGCAGCTTGGGGGGACTAGCGGGCACAGATACGCAGTATTTT. Its translation: CASSLGGLAGTDTQYF.

This sequence joins TRBV7-9 and TRBJ2-1, with D maybe TRBD2 (6 bases). V lost 2 bases and J 7 bases, leaving 18 bases between the germline ends. The CDR3 sequence is 16 residues long. CDR1 is SEHNR and CDR2 is FQNEAQ in the germline V gene (reference sequence). CDR3 loop: CASSLITSPVGNEQFF. DNA of the CDR3: TGTGCCAGCAGCTTAATCACTAGCCCCGTTGGTAATGAGCAGTTCTTC.

The chain combines TRBV30 with TRBJ2-7, with D possibly TRBD1 on 5 matching bases. V was trimmed by 0 bases and J by 2 bases, leaving 14 bases between them. Looked up from germline, CDR1 is GTSNPN and CDR2 is SVGIG (reference sequence). The CDR3 covers 15 residues. Here the CDR3 DNA reads TGTGCCTGGAGTGTAGCAACAGGTACTACCTACGAGCAGTACTTC. This encodes CAWSVATGTTYEQYF.

The chain joins TRBV2 to TRBJ1-5; D remains unclear. This CDR3 spans 14 amino acids. Trimming cost V 3 bases and J 9 bases, with 15 bases left between them. Germline V gene data show CDR1 as SNHLY and CDR2 as FYNNEI. CDR3 sequence reads: CASSDRGGSRPQHF. The CDR3 nucleotides read TGTGCCAGCAGTGACCGCGGCGGATCCAGGCCCCAGCATTTT.

The genes are TRBV10-2 and TRBJ2-3, with 12 nucleotides matching TRBD2. The junction had 9 bases not matched to a gene; V was cut back by 3 bases and J by 5 bases. CDR3 size: 17 residues. CDR1 is WSHSY and CDR2 is SAAADI in the germline V gene. The CDR3 DNA follows: TGCGCCAGCAGTGACCATCGACTAGCGGGAGTAAAAGATACGCAGTATTTT. It codes for CASSDHRLAGVKDTQYF.

This chain uses TRBV10-3 with TRBJ2-7; D gene unclear. Deletions cut 4 bases from V and 3 bases from J, with 19 bases between. CDR3 length: 16 amino acids. CDR1 ENHRY and CDR2 SYGVKD come from the germline V gene. The CDR3 loop reads CAISGDQHHVFYEQYF. The CDR3 DNA sequence: TGTGCCATCAGTGGTGACCAACACCATGTCTTCTACGAGCAGTACTTC.

The chain recombines TRBV6-5 with TRBJ2-5; 9 bases match TRBD2. Germline CDR1 MNHEY, CDR2 SVGAGI. V trimming: 5 bases; J trimming: 6 bases; junction bases outside the gene matches: 7. The CDR3 runs to 14 residues. The CDR3, as DNA: TGTGCCAGCAGTGCCCCTAGCGGGAAGAAGACCCAGTACTTC. This translates into CASSAPSGKKTQYF.

This chain connects TRBV10-3 to TRBJ1-2; TRBD1 matches 10 bases. After removal of 6 bases from V and 10 bases from J, the junction contained 8 bases not matched to a gene. CDR3 length equals 13 residues. Germline V gives CDR1 ENHRY, CDR2 SYGVKD. Here the CDR3 DNA reads TGTGCCATCAGCCCCCGGACAGGGGGAGACTACACCTTC. Amino acid sequence: CAISPRTGGDYTF.

The chain recombines TRBV21-1 with TRBJ2-7; TRBD2 is the table's D call, not checked against the DNA. TRBV21-1 is deemed a pseudogene. The CDR3 is 19 amino acids. The CDR3 region has the DNA TGTGCCAGCAGCAAAACGCGGACTAGCGGGAGGGCCGGATCCTACGAGCAGTACTTC. This gives the protein CASSKTRTSGRAGSYEQYF.

The rearrangement joins TRBV25-1 to TRBJ2-7; the D gene could be TRBD1 or TRBD2 (5 bases each). V was pared by 8 bases and J by 9 bases, with 20 bases between. The CDR3 is 13 residues long. From germline, CDR1 is MGHDK and CDR2 SYGVNS. Here the CDR3 DNA reads TGTGCCAGCTCTGGGACGGGGCTCGGGGTGCAGTACTTC. It specifies CASSGTGLGVQYF.

V is TRBV19 and J is TRBJ1-5; 11 bases agree with TRBD1. Trimming removed 6 bases from V and 7 bases from J; junction bases left unmatched: 17. CDR1 is LNHDA, CDR2 SQIVND, per germline (reference sequence). The CDR3 consists of 18 residues. In nucleotides, the CDR3 is TGTGCCAGTAGCTGGACAGGGGGCGAATGGGTAAGTGGCCAGCCCCAGCATTTT. It specifies CASSWTGGEWVSGQPQHF.